This T cell receptor (beta chain) was identified in a study of CD8 T cell repertoires and HIV-1 epitope variants. Germline V gene data show CDR1 as SGHTA and CDR2 as FQGNSA. With 5 bases removed from V and 7 bases from J, the gap between germline ends came to 11 bases. The CDR3 runs to 13 residues. A note on this clone: What it recognizes is unknown.

TCRdb's copy holds only in-frame clones and misses some; the assay was immunoSEQ multiplex PCR. The table shows about 5,100 clones, with approximately 66% occurring only once. This receptor was obtained from a male donor with HIV. V and J are TRBV7-2 and TRBJ1-4; unclear D gene. Input material: cultured CD8+ T cells derived from PBMCs. The CDR3 bases are TGTGCCAGCAGCCTCCCGGGTCTTGAAAAACTGTTTTTT. It encodes CASSLPGLEKLFF.